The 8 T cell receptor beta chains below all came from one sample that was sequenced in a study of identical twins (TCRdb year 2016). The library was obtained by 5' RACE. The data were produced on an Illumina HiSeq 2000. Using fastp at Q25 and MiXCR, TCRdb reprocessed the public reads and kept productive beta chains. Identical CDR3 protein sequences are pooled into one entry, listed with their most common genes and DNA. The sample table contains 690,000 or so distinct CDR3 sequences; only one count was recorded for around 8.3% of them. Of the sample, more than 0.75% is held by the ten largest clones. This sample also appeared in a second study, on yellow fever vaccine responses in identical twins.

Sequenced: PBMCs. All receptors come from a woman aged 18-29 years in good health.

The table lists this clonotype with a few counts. The CDR3 protein is CSVETGSSGEKLFF. DNA for the CDR3: TGCAGCGTTGAGACAGGGTCCTCAGGGGAAAAACTGTTTTTT. The genes are TRBV29-1 and TRBJ1-4; 7 bases agree with TRBD1. Trimming took 3 bases from V and 8 from J; bases not matched to a gene: 9. The CDR3 sequence is 14 residues long. Germline V gene data show CDR1 as SQVTM and CDR2 as ANQGSEA.

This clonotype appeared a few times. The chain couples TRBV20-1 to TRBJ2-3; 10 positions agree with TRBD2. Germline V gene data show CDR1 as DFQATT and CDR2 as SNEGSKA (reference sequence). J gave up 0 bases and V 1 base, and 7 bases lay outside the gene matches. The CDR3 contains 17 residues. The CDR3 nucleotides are TGCAGTGCTAGAGTCCTAATAGCGGGGGGTAGCACAGATACGCAGTATTTT. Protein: CSARVLIAGGSTDTQYF.

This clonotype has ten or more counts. For the CDR3, the DNA is TGTGCCACCAGTGACTCGCGCGAACAGGGGTATCAGCAGTACTTC. Translated: CATSDSREQGYQQYF. This chain uses TRBV24-1 with TRBJ2-7; TRBD1 agrees at 7 bases. Germline V CDR1 and CDR2: KGHDR, SFDVKD. This CDR3 is built from 15 residues. The junction had 13 bases not matched to a gene; V was cut back by 4 bases and J by 8 bases.

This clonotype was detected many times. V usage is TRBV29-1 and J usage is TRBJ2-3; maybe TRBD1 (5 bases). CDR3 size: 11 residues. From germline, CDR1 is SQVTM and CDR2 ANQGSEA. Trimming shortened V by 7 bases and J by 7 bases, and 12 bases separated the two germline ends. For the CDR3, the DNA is TGCAGCGAGACAGACGCCTATACGCAGTATTTT. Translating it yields CSETDAYTQYF.

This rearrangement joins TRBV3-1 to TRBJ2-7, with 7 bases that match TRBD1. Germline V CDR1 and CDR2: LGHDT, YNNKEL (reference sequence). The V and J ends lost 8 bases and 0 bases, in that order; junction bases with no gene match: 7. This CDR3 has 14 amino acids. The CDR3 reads CASRRQGNSYEQYF. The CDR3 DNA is TGTGCCAGCCGAAGACAGGGTAACTCCTACGAGCAGTACTTC.

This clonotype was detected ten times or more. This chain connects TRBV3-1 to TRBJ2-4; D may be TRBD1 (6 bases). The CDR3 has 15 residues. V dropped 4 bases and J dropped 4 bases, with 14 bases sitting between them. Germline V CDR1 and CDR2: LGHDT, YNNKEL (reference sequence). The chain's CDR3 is CASSPPGGQKNIQYF. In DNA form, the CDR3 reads TGTGCCAGCAGCCCTCCCGGAGGACAGAAAAACATTCAGTACTTC.

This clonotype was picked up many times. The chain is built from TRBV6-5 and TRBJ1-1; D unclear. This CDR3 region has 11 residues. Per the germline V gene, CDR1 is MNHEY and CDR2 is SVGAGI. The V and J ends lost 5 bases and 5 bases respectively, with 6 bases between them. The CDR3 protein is CASSQTTEAFF. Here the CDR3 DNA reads TGTGCCAGCAGTCAGACTACTGAAGCTTTCTTT.

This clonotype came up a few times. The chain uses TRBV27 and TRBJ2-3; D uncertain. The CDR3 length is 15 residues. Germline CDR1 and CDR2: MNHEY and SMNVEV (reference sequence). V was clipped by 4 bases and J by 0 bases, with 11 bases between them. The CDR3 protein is CASSSKKFSTDTQYF. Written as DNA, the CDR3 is TGTGCCAGCAGTTCTAAGAAATTTAGCACAGATACGCAGTATTTT.